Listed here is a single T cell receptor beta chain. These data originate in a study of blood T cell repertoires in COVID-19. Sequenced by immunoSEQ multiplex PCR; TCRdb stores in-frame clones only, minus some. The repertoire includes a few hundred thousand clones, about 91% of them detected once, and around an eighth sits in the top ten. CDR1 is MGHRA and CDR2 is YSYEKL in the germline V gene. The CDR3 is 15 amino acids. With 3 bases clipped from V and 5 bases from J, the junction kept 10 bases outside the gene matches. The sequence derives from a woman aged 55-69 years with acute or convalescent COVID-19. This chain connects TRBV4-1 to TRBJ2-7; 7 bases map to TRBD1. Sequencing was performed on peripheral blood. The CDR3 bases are TGCGCCAGCAGCCAGGAGAGGACAGGTAGCCACGAGCAGTACTTC. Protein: CASSQERTGSHEQYF.